This T cell receptor (delta chain) originates from a study of gamma-delta T cells after stem cell transplantation. A few counts support this clone. A much larger clonotype is one base distant, so this may be a read error. The DNA is left out, because the CDR3 cannot be placed on it with certainty; the CDR3 is given as TCRdb lists it. The identical CDR3 is also encoded by other nucleotide sequences in the sample. TCRdb re-called the RT-PCR reads using CATT. The sample lists 1,500 to 2,000 delta-chain clones, 4% to 4.5% seen once, with 30% to 40% in the top ten. From germline, CDR1 is NSMFDY and CDR2 ISSIKDK. The CDR3 sequence runs 27 residues, both termini included.

The source material was gamma-delta T cells. The V gene is TRAV29/DV5, the J gene TRDJ2; TRDD3, as called in the table, went unchecked against the DNA. The origin of this receptor is a human donor. It is not recorded whose cells these are; they may come from a transplant donor. This chain's CDR3 is CSVLLCSKREVISYVSTRANLTAQLFF.